Below are 29 T cell receptor beta chains sequenced from a single sample in a study of T cell responses to AZD1222 COVID-19 vaccine. Assay: immunoSEQ multiplex PCR; the TCRdb copy retains only in-frame clones and omits some. In the table there are 100,000 to 140,000 clones, about 85% of which are singletons. Sequenced material: peripheral blood, taken on day 0 of AZD1222 vaccination. These receptors came from an adult in good health.

The chain joins TRBV5-5 to TRBJ2-7; D possibly corresponds to TRBD1 (6 bases). The V end lost 6 bases, the J end lost 3 bases, and 13 bases lay between the germline ends. This CDR3 comprises 13 residues. Germline-derived CDR1 and CDR2 are SGHKS and YYEKEE (reference sequence). CDR3 nucleotides: TGTGCCAGCACACCGGGACAATTCTACGAGCAGTACTTC. Translated: CASTPGQFYEQYF.

The chain's CDR3 is CASSTSGTGGLWTEAFF. CDR3 bases: TGTGCCAGCAGCACTAGCGGGACAGGGGGTTTATGGACTGAAGCTTTCTTT. V usage is TRBV7-9 and J usage is TRBJ1-1; 11 nucleotides align to TRBD1. V gave up 5 bases and J gave up 5 bases; unmatched junction bases: 13. Germline V gives CDR1 SEHNR, CDR2 FQNEAQ (reference sequence). This CDR3 spans 17 amino acids.

The genes are TRBV27 and TRBJ2-3; D is possibly TRBD2 (5 bases). This CDR3 has 15 amino acids. V dropped 2 bases and J dropped 3 bases, with 12 bases sitting between them. The germline V gene has CDR1 MNHEY and CDR2 SMNVEV (reference sequence). CDR3: CASSLDGVATDTQYF. As DNA, the CDR3 is TGTGCCAGCAGTTTAGACGGGGTGGCGACAGATACGCAGTATTTT.

This clone was recorded once. This chain uses TRBV3-1 (or the pseudogene TRBV3-2) with TRBJ1-2; D perhaps matches TRBD1 (6 bases). The CDR3 extends over 15 amino acids. V was pared by 0 bases and J by 2 bases, with 10 bases between. Germline V gene sequence: CDR1 LGHDT, CDR2 YNNKEL (reference sequence). The CDR3 nucleotides read TGTGCCAGCAGCCAAGATGGAACAGGGAACTATGGCTACACCTTC. Protein product: CASSQDGTGNYGYTF.

The genes are TRBV6-5 and TRBJ1-6; 7 nucleotides line up with TRBD1. There are 15 residues in the CDR3. The junction had 8 bases not matched to a gene; V was cut back by 5 bases and J by 7 bases. Germline V gene data show CDR1 as MNHEY and CDR2 as SVGAGI. CDR3 protein: CASSTSDRRNSPLHF. The CDR3 nucleotides are TGTGCCAGCAGTACCTCGGACAGGCGGAATTCACCCCTCCACTTT.

The CDR3 reads CATRSQGQGTEAFF. The CDR3, as DNA: TGTGCCACTCGTTCCCAGGGACAGGGCACTGAAGCTTTCTTT. The V gene is TRBV7-2, the J gene TRBJ1-1; 9 nucleotides align to TRBD1. The CDR3 runs to 14 residues. Germline V lookup: CDR1 SGHTA, CDR2 FQGNSA. V lost 10 bases and J lost 4; bases outside the gene matches: 10.

V and J are TRBV27 and TRBJ2-7, with 7 bases aligning to TRBD2. Germline V lookup: CDR1 MNHEY, CDR2 SMNVEV (reference sequence). Trimming took 5 bases from V and 0 from J; bases not matched to a gene: 10. The CDR3 is 16 amino acids. Written as DNA, the CDR3 is TGTGCCAGCAGTCTCACTCCTAGCGGAGCCTCCTACGAGCAGTACTTC. It encodes CASSLTPSGASYEQYF.

The count of this clone is one. The chain uses TRBV3-1 (or the pseudogene TRBV3-2) and TRBJ1-5; a possible D gene is TRBD1 (5 bases). Germline CDR1 is LGHDT and CDR2 is YNNKEL (reference sequence). Trimming left V 4 bases short and J 1 base short, with 17 bases between. The CDR3 spans 17 residues. The CDR3 sequence is CASSPPPGKGSNQPQHF. The CDR3 coding sequence is TGTGCCAGCAGCCCGCCCCCAGGGAAGGGGAGCAATCAGCCCCAGCATTTT.

This sequence joins TRBV18 and TRBJ2-1, with D perhaps being TRBD1 or TRBD2 (5 bases each). Germline V gene lookup returns CDR1 KGHSH and CDR2 LQKENI. The CDR3 contains 13 residues. V was shortened by 4 bases and J by 10 bases, with 14 bases between the two germline ends. The DNA for the CDR3 is TGTGCCAGCTCACTGGGGGAAATACGGGAGCAGTTCTTC. This sequence encodes CASSLGEIREQFF.

J is TRBJ2-7 and V is TRBV7-9; 7 bases match TRBD2. V gave up 5 bases and J gave up 7 bases; unmatched junction bases: 2. Germline loops: CDR1 SEHNR, CDR2 FQNEAQ (reference sequence). This CDR3 is 11 amino acids long. CDR3: CASSRLAEQYF. CDR3 DNA sequence: TGTGCCAGCAGCCGACTAGCTGAGCAGTACTTC.

This clone was detected only once. This rearrangement joins TRBV2 to TRBJ1-5; D unclear. The CDR3 loop spans 14 amino acids. The germline V gene encodes CDR1 SNHLY and CDR2 FYNNEI. The ends were cut back, 9 bases at V and 1 base at J, with 13 bases in the middle. In DNA form, the CDR3 reads TGTGCCAGTACATCAGTCGACAGCAATCAGCCCCAGCATTTT. The encoded protein is CASTSVDSNQPQHF.

V gene TRBV18 combines with J gene TRBJ1-5; 7 bases align to TRBD1. From germline, CDR1 is KGHSH and CDR2 LQKENI. CDR3 size: 15 residues. V lost 2 bases and J lost 3; bases outside the gene matches: 4. The CDR3 region has the DNA TGTGCCAGCTCACCAGGGGACAGTTACAATCAGCCCCAGCATTTT. This codes for CASSPGDSYNQPQHF.

The chain joins TRBV4-1 to TRBJ1-4; D call uncertain. V lost 0 bases to trimming and J lost 0 bases, with 5 bases between them. Germline V gene sequence: CDR1 MGHRA, CDR2 YSYEKL. The CDR3 runs to 15 residues. This CDR3 is CASSQDRATNEKLFF. In nucleotides, the CDR3 is TGCGCCAGCAGCCAAGACCGTGCAACTAATGAAAAACTGTTTTTT.

Only one count was recorded for this clone. CDR3 in amino acids: CASSPGTSGRQQFF. The CDR3 coding sequence is TGTGCCAGCAGTCCGGGGACTAGCGGGAGGCAGCAGTTCTTC. The chain links TRBV27 to TRBJ2-1, with 15 bases fitting TRBD2. The CDR3 is 14 amino acids. Germline CDR1 is MNHEY and CDR2 is SMNVEV (reference sequence). V lost 5 bases to trimming and J lost 11 bases; unmatched junction nucleotides: 4.

This clone has a handful of counts. The chain combines TRBV6-5 with TRBJ1-4; TRBD1 might be the D (6 bases). The CDR3 extends over 14 amino acids. V dropped 2 bases and J dropped 7 bases, with 11 bases sitting between them. Germline V gene data show CDR1 as MNHEY and CDR2 as SVGAGI. The DNA of the CDR3 is TGTGCCAGCAGTTACACCAGGGGTGGTGAAAAACTGTTTTTT. Protein: CASSYTRGGEKLFF.

The chain has TRBV13 and TRBJ1-1; 7 positions match TRBD1. This CDR3 has 19 residues. Trimming cost V 5 bases and J 1 base; bases outside gene matches: 19. Germline V CDR1 and CDR2: PRHDT, FYEKMQ (reference sequence). The CDR3 sequence: CASSATGVKPKGENTEAFF. CDR3 sequence (DNA): TGTGCCAGCAGCGCCACAGGGGTGAAGCCAAAGGGGGAGAACACTGAAGCTTTCTTT.

This chain connects TRBV7-6 to TRBJ2-1; 9 bases align to TRBD2. Looked up from germline, CDR1 is SGHVS and CDR2 is FNYEAQ. The CDR3 is 15 amino acids. Losses at the gene ends were 5 bases for V and 9 bases for J; bases not matched to a gene: 11. As DNA, the CDR3 is TGTGCCAGCAGCCCGGGCGGGGGGGCGTCTAGTGAGCAGTTCTTC. Translation gives CASSPGGGASSEQFF.

V usage is TRBV3-1 (or the pseudogene TRBV3-2) and J usage is TRBJ2-1; TRBD1 might be the D (6 bases). CDR1 is LGHDT, CDR2 YNNKEL, per germline (reference sequence). V was trimmed by 5 bases and J by 8 bases, leaving 10 bases between them. The CDR3 has 12 residues. The CDR3: CASSTGTYEQFF. The CDR3 nucleotides are TGTGCCAGCAGCACCGGGACATATGAGCAGTTCTTC.

This clone was seen more than once but under ten times. This sequence joins TRBV18 and TRBJ1-2, with no clear D. Trimming stripped 0 bases from V and 2 bases from J, with 7 bases between. This CDR3 contains 14 residues. Per the germline V gene, CDR1 is KGHSH and CDR2 is LQKENI. The CDR3 protein is CASSPPLGNYGYTF. DNA of the CDR3: TGTGCCAGCTCACCACCGCTAGGGAACTATGGCTACACCTTC.

This clone was observed a handful of times. The DNA for the CDR3 is TGCGCCAGCAGCCAGGGACTAGCGGGGGTGAACACCGGGGAGCTGTTTTTT. Its translation: CASSQGLAGVNTGELFF. The chain recombines TRBV4-3 with TRBJ2-2; 14 bases match TRBD2. The V and J ends lost 3 bases and 1 base, in that order; junction bases with no gene match: 1. CDR1 and CDR2 from the germline V gene are LGHNA and YSLEER. The CDR3 runs 17 residues.

The V gene is TRBV19, the J gene TRBJ2-2, with D possibly being TRBD2 (6 bases). Looked up from germline, CDR1 is LNHDA and CDR2 is SQIVND (reference sequence). Between the trimmed V and J ends, which lost 6 bases and 0 bases, there was a span of 14 bases. The CDR3 contains 16 residues. The CDR3 coding sequence is TGTGCCAGTAGACGCGGGGACCGCTCGAACACCGGGGAGCTGTTTTTT. Residues: CASRRGDRSNTGELFF.

The chain joins TRBV18 to TRBJ1-1; 10 bases are a match to TRBD1. The CDR3 is made up of 14 amino acids. Germline CDR1 and CDR2: KGHSH and LQKENI. Trimming cost V 3 bases and J 6 bases; bases outside gene matches: 4. The CDR3 here is CASSPGQGGSEAFF. CDR3 bases: TGTGCCAGCTCACCTGGACAGGGGGGTTCTGAAGCTTTCTTT.

V gene TRBV5-5 combines with J gene TRBJ1-2; D gene ambiguous. V lost 0 bases, J lost 6 bases, and 15 bases lay in between. The length of the CDR3 is 15 residues. Germline CDR1 SGHKS, CDR2 YYEKEE (reference sequence). CDR3 region: CASSLEAAGLDGYTF. Here the CDR3 DNA reads TGTGCCAGCAGCTTGGAAGCGGCGGGGTTGGATGGCTACACCTTC.

The J gene is TRBJ1-5, the V gene TRBV7-2; D is perhaps TRBD1 (6 bases). Germline CDR1 and CDR2: SGHTA and FQGNSA. The CDR3 spans 13 residues. Trimming left V 3 bases short and J 6 bases short, with 9 bases between. CDR3 coding DNA: TGTGCCAGCAGCTTGGGACAACTTCAGCCCCAGCATTTT. Its translation: CASSLGQLQPQHF.

V and J are TRBV5-1 and TRBJ1-2; no clear D gene. Germline V lookup: CDR1 SGHRS, CDR2 YFSETQ. The CDR3 runs to 13 residues. Trimming removed 2 bases from V and 1 base from J, with 6 bases in between. The CDR3 spells CASSFDGNYGYTF. DNA for the CDR3: TGCGCCAGCAGCTTCGACGGTAACTATGGCTACACCTTC.

CDR3 DNA: TGTGCCAGCAGCTTCGGCGGATCTGACTATGGCTACACCTTC. The encoded protein is CASSFGGSDYGYTF. This chain connects TRBV7-2 to TRBJ1-2; D gene uncertain. The CDR3 has 14 residues. CDR1 and CDR2 (germline): SGHTA, FQGNSA. V lost 3 bases, J lost 3 bases, and 11 bases lay in between. The whole variable domain, filled in from reference TRBV7-2 and TRBJ1-2, reads GAGVSQSPSNKVTEKGKDVELRCDPISGHTALYWYRQSLGQGLEFLIYFQGNSAPDKSGLPSDRFSAERTGGSVSTLTIQRTQQEDSAVYLCASSFGGSDYGYTFGSGTRLTVV.

The chain uses TRBV14 and TRBJ1-2; a weak D match, TRBD1 (5 bases). The V and J ends lost 0 bases and 7 bases respectively, with 18 bases between them. Germline assignment: CDR1 SGHDN and CDR2 FVKESK. CDR3 length: 16 amino acids. CDR3 nucleotides: TGTGCCAGCAGCCAAGAAACTGGGGCCTATAACCGTGGCTACACCTTC. Amino acid sequence: CASSQETGAYNRGYTF.

The chain recombines TRBV5-6 with TRBJ1-2; TRBD1 agrees at 7 bases. V shed 2 bases, J shed 6 bases, and the junction held 4 bases outside the gene matches. The CDR3 contains 13 residues. Looked up from germline, CDR1 is SGHDT and CDR2 is YYEEEE. CDR3 nucleotide sequence: TGTGCCAGCAGCTTCGACAGGGACCATGGCTACACCTTC. It is translated as CASSFDRDHGYTF.

The chain uses TRBV7-8 and TRBJ1-2; a possible D gene is TRBD1 (5 bases). The CDR3 runs to 16 residues. Trimming left V 1 base short and J 2 bases short, with 14 bases between. CDR1 is SGHVS, CDR2 FQNEAQ, per germline. This CDR3 is CASSLVRQGGNYGYTF. Here the CDR3 DNA reads TGTGCCAGCAGCTTAGTTCGGCAGGGTGGAAACTATGGCTACACCTTC.